This T cell receptor beta chain is from a study of radiotherapy plus CTLA-4 blockade in lung cancer. The assay was immunoSEQ multiplex PCR, and TCRdb's table has in-frame clones only and misses some. This sample has tens of thousands of clones; approximately 86% occur once, and the top ten carry 15% to 20%. The germline V gene has CDR1 SNHLY and CDR2 FYNNEI. With 7 bases removed from V and 6 bases from J, the gap between germline ends came to 9 bases. The CDR3 covers 12 residues. The receptor's source is a human donor with non-small cell lung cancer that progressed on radiotherapy plus ipilimumab. The source was peripheral blood, collected from a patient treated with radiotherapy plus ipilimumab. The V call is TRBV2, the J call TRBJ2-2, with D perhaps TRBD2 (5 bases). The CDR3 DNA reads as TGTGCCAGCAACGCTAGCCCCGGGGAGCTGTTTTTT. Its protein is CASNASPGELFF.